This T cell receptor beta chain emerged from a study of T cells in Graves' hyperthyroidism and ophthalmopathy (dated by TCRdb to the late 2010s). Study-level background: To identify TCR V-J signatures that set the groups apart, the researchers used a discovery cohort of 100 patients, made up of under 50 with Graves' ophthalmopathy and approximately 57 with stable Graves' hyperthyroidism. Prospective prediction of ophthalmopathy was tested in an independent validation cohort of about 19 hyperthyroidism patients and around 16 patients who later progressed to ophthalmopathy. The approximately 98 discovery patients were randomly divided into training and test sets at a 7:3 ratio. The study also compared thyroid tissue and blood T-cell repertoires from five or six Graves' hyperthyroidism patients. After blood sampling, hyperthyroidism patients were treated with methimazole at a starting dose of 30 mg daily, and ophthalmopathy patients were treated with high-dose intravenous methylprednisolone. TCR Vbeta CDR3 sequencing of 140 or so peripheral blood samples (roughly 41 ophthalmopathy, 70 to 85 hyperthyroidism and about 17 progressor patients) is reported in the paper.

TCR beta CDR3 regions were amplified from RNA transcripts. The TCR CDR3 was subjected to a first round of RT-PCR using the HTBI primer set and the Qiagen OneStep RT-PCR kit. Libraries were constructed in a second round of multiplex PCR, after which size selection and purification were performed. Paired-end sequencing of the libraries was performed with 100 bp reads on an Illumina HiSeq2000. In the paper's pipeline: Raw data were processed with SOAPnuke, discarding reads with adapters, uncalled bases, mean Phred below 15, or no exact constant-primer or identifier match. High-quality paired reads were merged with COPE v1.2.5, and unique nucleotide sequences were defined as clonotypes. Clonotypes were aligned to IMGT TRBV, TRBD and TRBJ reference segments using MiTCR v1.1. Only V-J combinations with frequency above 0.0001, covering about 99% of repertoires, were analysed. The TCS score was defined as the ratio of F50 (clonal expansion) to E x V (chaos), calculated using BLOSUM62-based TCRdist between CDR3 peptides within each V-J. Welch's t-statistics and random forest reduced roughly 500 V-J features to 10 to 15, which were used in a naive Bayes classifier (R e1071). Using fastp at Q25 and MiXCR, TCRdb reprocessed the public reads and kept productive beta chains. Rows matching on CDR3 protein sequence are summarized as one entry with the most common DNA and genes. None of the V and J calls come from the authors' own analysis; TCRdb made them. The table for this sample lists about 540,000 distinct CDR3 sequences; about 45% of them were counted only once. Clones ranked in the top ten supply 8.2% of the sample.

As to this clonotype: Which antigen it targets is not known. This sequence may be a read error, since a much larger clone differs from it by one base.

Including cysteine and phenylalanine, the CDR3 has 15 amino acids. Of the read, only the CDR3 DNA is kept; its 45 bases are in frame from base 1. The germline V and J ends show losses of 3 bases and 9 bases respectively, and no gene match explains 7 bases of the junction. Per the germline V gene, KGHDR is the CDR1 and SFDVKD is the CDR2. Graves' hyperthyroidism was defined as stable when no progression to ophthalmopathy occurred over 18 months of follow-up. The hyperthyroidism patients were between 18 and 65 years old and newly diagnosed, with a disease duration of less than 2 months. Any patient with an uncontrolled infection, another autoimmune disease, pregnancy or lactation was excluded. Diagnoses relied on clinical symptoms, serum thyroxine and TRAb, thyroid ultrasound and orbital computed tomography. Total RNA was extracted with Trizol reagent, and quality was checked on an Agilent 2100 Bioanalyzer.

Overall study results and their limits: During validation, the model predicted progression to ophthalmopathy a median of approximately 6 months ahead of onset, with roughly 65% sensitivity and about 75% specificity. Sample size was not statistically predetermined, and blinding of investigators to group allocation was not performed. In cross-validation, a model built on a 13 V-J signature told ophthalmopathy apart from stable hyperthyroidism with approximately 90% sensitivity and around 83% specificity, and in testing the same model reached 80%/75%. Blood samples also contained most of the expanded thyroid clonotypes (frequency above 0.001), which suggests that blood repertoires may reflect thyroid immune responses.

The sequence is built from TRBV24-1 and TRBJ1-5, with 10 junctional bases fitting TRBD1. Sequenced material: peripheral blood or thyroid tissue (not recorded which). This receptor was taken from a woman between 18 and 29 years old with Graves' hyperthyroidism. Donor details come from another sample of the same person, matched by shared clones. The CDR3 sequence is CATSDPGTGDRPQHF. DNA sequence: TGTGCCACCAGTGATCCCGGGACAGGGGACCGGCCCCAGCATTTT.